These 16 T cell receptor beta chains were sequenced from one sample in a study of Ad26.COV2.S vaccination and SARS-CoV-2 variants. Libraries were prepared by immunoSEQ multiplex PCR; TCRdb keeps only in-frame clonotypes and omits some of them. Counted here are about 480,000 clones, around 90% occurring once; the ten biggest clones make up around 13%. Regarding treatment: roughly 19 received Ad26.COV2.S at low or high dose, single or two shots; 5 received placebo; per-sample allocation not given. Specimen acquisition occurred on day 63 following the initial vaccine or placebo injection. The sample consisted of peripheral blood, taken in a trial of Ad26.COV2.S vaccine versus placebo. These receptors were collected from a person between 18 and 65 years old who received the Ad26.COV2.S COVID-19 vaccine or a placebo.

The DNA of the CDR3 is TGTGCCAGCAGCTTAGATGCCTACGTGGAAGCTTTCTTT. It is translated as CASSLDAYVEAFF. J is TRBJ1-1 and V is TRBV7-2; D is ambiguous. The CDR3 spans 13 residues. Germline loops: CDR1 SGHTA, CDR2 FQGNSA. Trimming removed 1 base at V and 8 bases at J, with 11 bases between.

This clone was counted a single time. This sequence joins TRBV20-1 and TRBJ1-5, with 9 bases that match TRBD1. The CDR3 is made up of 15 amino acids. V trimming: 3 bases; J trimming: 4 bases; junction bases outside the gene matches: 7. CDR1 is DFQATT, CDR2 SNEGSKA, per germline (reference sequence). Here the CDR3 DNA reads TGCAGTGCTAGTCTACAGGGGGCGCGGAATCAGCCCCAGCATTTT. It encodes CSASLQGARNQPQHF.

The rearrangement uses TRBV24-1 and TRBJ1-5, with D tentatively TRBD1 (5 bases). V was trimmed by 4 bases and J by 4 bases, leaving 10 bases between them. The CDR3 is 14 amino acids. Germline V lookup: CDR1 KGHDR, CDR2 SFDVKD. The CDR3 protein is CATSDLTANQPQHF. For the CDR3, the DNA is TGTGCCACCAGTGACTTGACAGCAAATCAGCCCCAGCATTTT.

There are a few counts of this clone. The rearrangement joins TRBV9 to TRBJ1-3; D perhaps matches TRBD1 (5 bases). Between the trimmed V and J ends, which lost 2 bases and 2 bases, there was a span of 11 bases. The length of the CDR3 is 15 residues. Per the germline V gene, CDR1 is SGDLS and CDR2 is YYNGEE. The CDR3 DNA reads TGTGCCAGCAGCGTCATGGGGGGAACTGGAAACACCATATATTTT. It yields the protein CASSVMGGTGNTIYF. The full variable domain, its missing parts supplied by reference TRBV9 and TRBJ1-3, is DSGVTQTPKHLITATGQRVTLRCSPRSGDLSVYWYQQSLDQGLQFLIQYYNGEERAKGNILERFSAQQFPDLHSELNLSSLELGDSALYFCASSVMGGTGNTIYFGEGSWLTVV.

The chain has TRBV30 and TRBJ1-1; D unresolved. This CDR3 comprises 12 residues. V lost 0 bases and J lost 3, with 5 bases in between. CDR1 is GTSNPN, CDR2 SVGIG, per germline (reference sequence). The CDR3 DNA reads as TGTGCCTGGAGTGTAGCAGACACTGAAGCTTTCTTT. Translated, it gives CAWSVADTEAFF.

Of note for this clone: Compared with germline, one end of the junction differs, possibly owing to a read error. The rearrangement joins TRBV5-1 to TRBJ2-1; 14 nucleotides agree with TRBD2. The CDR3 spans 16 residues. Germline CDR1 SGHRS, CDR2 YFSETQ. The CDR3 DNA is TGCGCCAGCAGCCCGACTAGCGGGAGGGCCTATAATGAGCAGTTCTTC. Translated, it gives CASSPTSGRAYNEQFF.

DNA for the CDR3: TGCGCCAGCAGCTTGGCGGGTCAGAATAATTCACCCCTCCACTTT. Translated, it gives CASSLAGQNNSPLHF. V is TRBV5-1 and J is TRBJ1-6; D not certain. The CDR3 consists of 15 residues. Germline V gene lookup returns CDR1 SGHRS and CDR2 YFSETQ. The germline V and J ends were trimmed by 0 bases and 5 bases, with 9 bases remaining between them.

The count of this clone is one. The gene calls are TRBV20-1 and TRBJ1-6; 7 bases fit TRBD1. Trimming at V came to 3 bases and at J to 6 bases, leaving 14 bases not matched to a gene. This CDR3 contains 17 residues. Germline-derived CDR1 and CDR2 are DFQATT and SNEGSKA (reference sequence). The CDR3 nucleotides are TGCAGTGCTAGTGCTGCGAGAACAGGGGTTTCTAATTCACCCCTCCACTTT. Its translation is CSASAARTGVSNSPLHF.

V usage is TRBV28 and J usage is TRBJ2-7; TRBD1 matches at 9 bases. The CDR3 length is 14 residues. The J segment lost 11 bases and the V segment lost 2 bases, leaving 10 bases of the junction unmatched. Germline V CDR1 and CDR2: MDHEN, SYDVKM. CDR3 sequence reads: CASSLRSGTGSEYF. Written as DNA, the CDR3 is TGTGCCAGCAGTTTAAGATCCGGGACAGGGAGTGAGTACTTC.

The chain combines TRBV19 with TRBJ2-1, with D possibly TRBD2 on 5 matching bases. V gave up 7 bases and J gave up 9 bases, with 16 bases separating them. Germline loops: CDR1 LNHDA, CDR2 SQIVND (reference sequence). The CDR3 is made up of 13 amino acids. CDR3 region: CASNRVRGVEQFF. CDR3 DNA sequence: TGTGCCAGTAACCGAGTACGGGGAGTTGAGCAGTTCTTC.

This rearrangement joins TRBV5-1 to TRBJ1-2; D unresolved. With 3 bases removed from V and 6 bases from J, the gap between germline ends came to 15 bases. There are 14 residues in the CDR3. CDR1 and CDR2 (germline): SGHRS, YFSETQ. The CDR3 coding sequence is TGCGCCAGCAGCTCCCCCGGCAGGTCGGATGGCTACACCTTC. This codes for CASSSPGRSDGYTF.

V usage is TRBV19 and J usage is TRBJ2-5; perhaps TRBD1 as D (5 bases). V was pared by 3 bases and J by 4 bases, with 9 bases between. This CDR3 is built from 13 residues. Germline V gene lookup returns CDR1 LNHDA and CDR2 SQIVND (reference sequence). CDR3 sequence: CASSISRAETQYF. DNA for the CDR3: TGTGCCAGTAGTATCTCCAGGGCAGAGACCCAGTACTTC. The full variable domain, in which reference TRBV19 and TRBJ2-5 provide the parts outside the CDR3, is DGGITQSPKYLFRKEGQNVTLSCEQNLNHDAMYWYRQDPGQGLRLIYYSQIVNDFQKGDIAEGYSVSREKKESFPLTVTSAQKNPTAFYLCASSISRAETQYFGPGTRLLVL.

V is TRBV9 and J is TRBJ2-3; D ambiguous. The CDR3 runs 16 residues. Germline-derived CDR1 and CDR2 are SGDLS and YYNGEE. The germline V and J ends were trimmed by 0 bases and 1 base, with 12 bases remaining between them. The CDR3 bases are TGTGCCAGCAGCGTAGGTGGATTCTCGCGCACAGATACGCAGTATTTT. This sequence encodes CASSVGGFSRTDTQYF. The variable domain in full, with the rest retrieved from reference TRBV9 and TRBJ2-3, is DSGVTQTPKHLITATGQRVTLRCSPRSGDLSVYWYQQSLDQGLQFLIQYYNGEERAKGNILERFSAQQFPDLHSELNLSSLELGDSALYFCASSVGGFSRTDTQYFGPGTRLTVL.

The chain links TRBV7-2 to TRBJ1-2; 9 bases map to TRBD1. From germline, CDR1 is SGHTA and CDR2 FQGNSA. V trimming: 5 bases; J trimming: 8 bases; junction bases outside the gene matches: 9. The CDR3 extends over 14 amino acids. The CDR3 region has the DNA TGTGCCAGCAGCCCGCCTAGGACAGGGGAAGGCTACACCTTC. It specifies CASSPPRTGEGYTF.

The chain links TRBV11-2 to TRBJ2-7; unclear D gene. CDR1 is SGHAT, CDR2 FQNNGV, per germline. V lost 5 bases and J 2 bases, leaving 13 bases between the germline ends. The CDR3 has 14 amino acids. The CDR3: CASSIRARTYEQYF. The CDR3 bases are TGTGCCAGCAGCATCCGGGCCAGAACCTACGAGCAGTACTTC.

This clone was found a few times. This chain connects TRBV28 to TRBJ2-1, with TRBD2 matching 9 bases. There are 18 residues in the CDR3. J was trimmed by 4 bases and V by 5 bases; bases with no gene match: 15. Germline CDR1 is MDHEN and CDR2 is SYDVKM. CDR3 in DNA: TGTGCCAGCAGTCAAATTCCTTTTAGCGGGAGCTTTTACAATGAGCAGTTCTTC. This encodes CASSQIPFSGSFYNEQFF.